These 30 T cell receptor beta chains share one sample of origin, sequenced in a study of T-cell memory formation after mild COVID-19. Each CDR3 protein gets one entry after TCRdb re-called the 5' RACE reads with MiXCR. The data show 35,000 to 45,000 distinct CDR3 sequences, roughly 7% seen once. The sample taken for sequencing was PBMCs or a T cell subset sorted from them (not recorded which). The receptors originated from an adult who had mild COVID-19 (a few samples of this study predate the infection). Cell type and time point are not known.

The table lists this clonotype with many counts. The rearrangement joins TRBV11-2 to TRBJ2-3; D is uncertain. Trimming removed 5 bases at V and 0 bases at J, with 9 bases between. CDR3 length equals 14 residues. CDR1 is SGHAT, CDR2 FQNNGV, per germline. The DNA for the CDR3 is TGTGCCAGCAGCCAACAGCAGAGCACAGATACGCAGTATTTT. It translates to CASSQQQSTDTQYF.

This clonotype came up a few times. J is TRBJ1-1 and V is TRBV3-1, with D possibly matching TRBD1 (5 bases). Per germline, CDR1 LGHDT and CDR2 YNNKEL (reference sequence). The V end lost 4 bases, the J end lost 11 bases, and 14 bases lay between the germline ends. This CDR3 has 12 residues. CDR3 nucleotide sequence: TGTGCCAGCAGCCTAAAGGCGGGGCGGGCTTTCTTT. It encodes CASSLKAGRAFF.

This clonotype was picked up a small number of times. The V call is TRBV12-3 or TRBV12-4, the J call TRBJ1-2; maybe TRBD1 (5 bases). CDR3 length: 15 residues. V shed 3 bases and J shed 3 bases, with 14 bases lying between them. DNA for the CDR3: TGTGCCAGCAGTTTTTCGGGGCTCCCTCACTATGGCTACACCTTC. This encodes CASSFSGLPHYGYTF.

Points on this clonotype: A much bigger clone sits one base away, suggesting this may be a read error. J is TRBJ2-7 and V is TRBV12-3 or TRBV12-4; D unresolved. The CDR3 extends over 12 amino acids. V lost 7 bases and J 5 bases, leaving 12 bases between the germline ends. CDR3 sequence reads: CASKKVTHEQYF. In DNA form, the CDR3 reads TGTGCCAGCAAAAAGGTTACCCACGAGCAGTACTTC.

In nucleotides, the CDR3 is TGTGCCAGCAGTTACTCGCGTTTCGGACCGGGACAGGGGTGGAGGAACACTGAAGCTTTCTTT. Its translation: CASSYSRFGPGQGWRNTEAFF. This sequence joins TRBV6-5 and TRBJ1-1; 10 bases fit TRBD1. The germline V gene has CDR1 MNHEY and CDR2 SVGAGI. V was clipped by 0 bases and J by 1 base; unmatched bases: 17. This CDR3 contains 21 residues.

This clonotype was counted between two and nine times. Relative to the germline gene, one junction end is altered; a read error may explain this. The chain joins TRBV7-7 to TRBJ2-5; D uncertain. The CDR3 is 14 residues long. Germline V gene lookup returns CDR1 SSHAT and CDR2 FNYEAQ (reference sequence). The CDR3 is CASSSSAYQETQYF. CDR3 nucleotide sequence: TGTGCTAGCAGCTCTTCTGCGTACCAAGAGACCCAGTACTTC.

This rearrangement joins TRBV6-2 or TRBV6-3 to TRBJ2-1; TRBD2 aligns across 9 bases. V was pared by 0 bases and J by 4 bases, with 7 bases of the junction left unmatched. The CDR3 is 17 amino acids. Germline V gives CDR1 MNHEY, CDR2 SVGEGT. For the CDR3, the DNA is TGTGCCAGCAGTTACTCCGGTAGCGGGGGAGTATACAATGAGCAGTTCTTC. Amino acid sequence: CASSYSGSGGVYNEQFF.

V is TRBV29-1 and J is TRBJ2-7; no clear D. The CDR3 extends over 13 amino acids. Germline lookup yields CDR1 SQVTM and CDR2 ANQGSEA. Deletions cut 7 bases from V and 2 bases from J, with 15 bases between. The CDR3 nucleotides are TGCAGCGCGAGTGAGGACCATGCCTACGAGCAGTACTTC. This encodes CSASEDHAYEQYF.

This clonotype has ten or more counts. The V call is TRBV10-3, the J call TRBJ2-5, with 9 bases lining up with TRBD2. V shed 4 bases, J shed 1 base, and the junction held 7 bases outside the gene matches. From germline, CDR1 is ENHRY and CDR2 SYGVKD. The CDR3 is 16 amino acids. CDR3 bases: TGTGCCATCAGTGCGTTTAGCGGGGGCCCCCAAGAGACCCAGTACTTC. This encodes CAISAFSGGPQETQYF.

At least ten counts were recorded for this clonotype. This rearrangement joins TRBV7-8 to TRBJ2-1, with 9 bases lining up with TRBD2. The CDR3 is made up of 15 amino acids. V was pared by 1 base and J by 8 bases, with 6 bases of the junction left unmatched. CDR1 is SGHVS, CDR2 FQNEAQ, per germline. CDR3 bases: TGTGCCAGCAGCTTAGAGGGCGGGGGGGCATATGAGCAGTTCTTC. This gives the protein CASSLEGGGAYEQFF.

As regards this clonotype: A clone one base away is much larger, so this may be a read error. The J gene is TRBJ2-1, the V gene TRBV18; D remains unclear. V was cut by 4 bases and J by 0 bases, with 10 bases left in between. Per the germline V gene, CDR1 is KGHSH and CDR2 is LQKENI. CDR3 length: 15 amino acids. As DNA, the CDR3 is TGTGCCAGCTCACGCGGACGGAGCTCCTACAATGAGCAGTTCTTC. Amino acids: CASSRGRSSYNEQFF. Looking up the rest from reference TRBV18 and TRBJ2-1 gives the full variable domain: NAGVMQNPRHLVRRRGQEARLRCSPMKGHSHVYWYRQLPEEGLKFMVYLQKENIIDESGMPKERFSAEFPKEGPSILRIQQVVRGDSAAYFCASSRGRSSYNEQFFGPGTRLTVL.

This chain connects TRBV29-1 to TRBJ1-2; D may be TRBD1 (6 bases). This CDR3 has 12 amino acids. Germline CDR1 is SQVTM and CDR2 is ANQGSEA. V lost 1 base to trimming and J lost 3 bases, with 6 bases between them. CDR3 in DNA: TGCAGCGTTGAAGGGACAGACTATGGCTACACCTTC. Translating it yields CSVEGTDYGYTF.

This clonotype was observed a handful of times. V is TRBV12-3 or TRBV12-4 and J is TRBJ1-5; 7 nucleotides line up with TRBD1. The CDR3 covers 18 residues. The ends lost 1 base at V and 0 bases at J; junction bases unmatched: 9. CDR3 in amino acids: CASSLVSVRGSSNQPQHF. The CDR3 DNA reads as TGTGCCAGCAGTTTAGTCTCAGTCAGGGGGAGTAGCAATCAGCCCCAGCATTTT.

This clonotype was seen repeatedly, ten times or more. The CDR3 loop reads CASSIQAGGSDTQYF. CDR3 coding DNA: TGCGCCAGCAGCATACAGGCTGGGGGGTCAGATACGCAGTATTTT. V gene TRBV4-1 combines with J gene TRBJ2-3; D possibly corresponds to TRBD2 (6 bases). Germline CDR1 reads MGHRA; CDR2 reads YSYEKL. Trimming shortened V by 5 bases and J by 4 bases, and 16 bases separated the two germline ends. This CDR3 is 15 amino acids long.

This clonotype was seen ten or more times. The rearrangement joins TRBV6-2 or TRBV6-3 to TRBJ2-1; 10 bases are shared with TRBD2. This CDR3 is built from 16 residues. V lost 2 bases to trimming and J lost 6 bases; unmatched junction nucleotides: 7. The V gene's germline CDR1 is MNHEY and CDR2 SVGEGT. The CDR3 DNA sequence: TGTGCCAGCAGTTACGGAGCTAGCGGGGGTGGCAATGAGCAGTTCTTC. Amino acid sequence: CASSYGASGGGNEQFF.

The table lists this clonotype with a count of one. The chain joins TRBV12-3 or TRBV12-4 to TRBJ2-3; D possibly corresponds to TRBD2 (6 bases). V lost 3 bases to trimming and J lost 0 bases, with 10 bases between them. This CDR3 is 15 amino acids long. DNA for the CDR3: TGTGCCAGCAGTTTTTACGGGGGTAGCACAGATACGCAGTATTTT. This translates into CASSFYGGSTDTQYF.

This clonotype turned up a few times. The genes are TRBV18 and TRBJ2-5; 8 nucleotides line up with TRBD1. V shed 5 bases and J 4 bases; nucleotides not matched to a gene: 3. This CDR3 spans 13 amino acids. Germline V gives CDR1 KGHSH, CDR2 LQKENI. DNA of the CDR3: TGTGCCAGCTCAGCGGACAGGGCAGAGACCCAGTACTTC. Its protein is CASSADRAETQYF.

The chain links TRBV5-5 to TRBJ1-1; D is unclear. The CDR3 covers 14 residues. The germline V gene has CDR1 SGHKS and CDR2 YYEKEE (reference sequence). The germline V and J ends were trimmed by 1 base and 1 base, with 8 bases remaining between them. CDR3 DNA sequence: TGTGCCAGCAGCTTGATGGGGTCGAACACTGAAGCTTTCTTT. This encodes CASSLMGSNTEAFF.

The chain's CDR3 is CASGGLAGVGNEQFF. CDR3 DNA: TGTGCCAGCGGCGGACTAGCGGGAGTTGGGAATGAGCAGTTCTTC. This sequence joins TRBV6-2 or TRBV6-3 and TRBJ2-1, with 13 bases lining up with TRBD2. This CDR3 has 15 residues. V lost 8 bases to trimming and J lost 7 bases; unmatched junction nucleotides: 8. Germline values: CDR1 MNHEY, CDR2 SVGEGT.

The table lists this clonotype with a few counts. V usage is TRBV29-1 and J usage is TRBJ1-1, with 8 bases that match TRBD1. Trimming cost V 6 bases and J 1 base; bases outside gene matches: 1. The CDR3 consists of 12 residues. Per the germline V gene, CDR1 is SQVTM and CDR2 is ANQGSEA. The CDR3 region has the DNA TGCAGCGTACAGGGGGGGAACACTGAAGCTTTCTTT. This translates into CSVQGGNTEAFF.

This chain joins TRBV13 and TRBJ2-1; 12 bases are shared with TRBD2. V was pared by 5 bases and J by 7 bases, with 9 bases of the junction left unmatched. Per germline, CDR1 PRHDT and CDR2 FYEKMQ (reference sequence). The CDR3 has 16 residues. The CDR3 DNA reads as TGTGCCAGCAGCCCGACTAGCGGGAGATGGGTTAATGAGCAGTTCTTC. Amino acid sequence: CASSPTSGRWVNEQFF.

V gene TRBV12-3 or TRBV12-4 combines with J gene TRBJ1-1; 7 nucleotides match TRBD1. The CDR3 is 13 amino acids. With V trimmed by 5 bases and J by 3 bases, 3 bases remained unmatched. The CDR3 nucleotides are TGTGCCAGCAGTGTACAGGGGTACACTGAAGCTTTCTTT. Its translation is CASSVQGYTEAFF.

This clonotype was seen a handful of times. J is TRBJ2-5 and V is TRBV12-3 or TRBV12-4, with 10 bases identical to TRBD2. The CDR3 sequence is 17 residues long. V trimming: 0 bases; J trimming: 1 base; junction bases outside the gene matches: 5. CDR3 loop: CASSLAVLAGLQETQYF. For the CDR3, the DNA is TGTGCCAGCAGTTTAGCGGTACTAGCGGGGCTCCAAGAGACCCAGTACTTC.

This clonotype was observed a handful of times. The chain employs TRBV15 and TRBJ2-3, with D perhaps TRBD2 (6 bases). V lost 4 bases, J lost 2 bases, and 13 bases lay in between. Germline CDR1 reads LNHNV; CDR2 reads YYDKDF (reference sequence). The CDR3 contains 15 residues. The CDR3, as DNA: TGTGCCACCAGCATAAACGCGGGGCCCACAGATACGCAGTATTTT. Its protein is CATSINAGPTDTQYF.

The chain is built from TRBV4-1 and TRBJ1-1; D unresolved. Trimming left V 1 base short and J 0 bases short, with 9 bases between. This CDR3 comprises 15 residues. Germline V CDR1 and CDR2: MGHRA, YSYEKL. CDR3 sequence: CASSQGFQLNTEAFF. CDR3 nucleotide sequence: TGCGCCAGCAGCCAAGGTTTCCAGTTGAACACTGAAGCTTTCTTT.

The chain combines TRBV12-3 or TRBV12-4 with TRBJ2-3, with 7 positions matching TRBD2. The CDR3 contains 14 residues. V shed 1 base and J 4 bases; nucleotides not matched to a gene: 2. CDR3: CASSLGGGSDTQYF. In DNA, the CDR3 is TGTGCCAGCAGTTTAGGGGGGGGTTCAGATACGCAGTATTTT.

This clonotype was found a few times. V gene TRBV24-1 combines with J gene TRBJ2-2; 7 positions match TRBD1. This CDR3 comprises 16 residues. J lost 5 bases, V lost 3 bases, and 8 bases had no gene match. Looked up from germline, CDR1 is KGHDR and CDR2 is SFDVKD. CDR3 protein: CATSDPRTGGTGELFF. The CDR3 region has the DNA TGTGCCACCAGTGATCCTCGGACAGGAGGTACCGGGGAGCTGTTTTTT.

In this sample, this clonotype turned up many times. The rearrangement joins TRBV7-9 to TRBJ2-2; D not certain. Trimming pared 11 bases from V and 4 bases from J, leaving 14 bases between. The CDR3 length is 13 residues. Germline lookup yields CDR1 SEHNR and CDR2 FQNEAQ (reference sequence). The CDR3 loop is CACLPWGTGELFF. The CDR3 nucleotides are TGTGCCTGTTTACCTTGGGGCACCGGGGAGCTGTTTTTT. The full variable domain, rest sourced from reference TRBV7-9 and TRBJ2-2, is DTGVSQNPRHKITKRGQNVTFRCDPISEHNRLYWYRQTLGQGPEFLTYFQNEAQLEKSRLLSDRFSAERPKGSFSTLEIQRTEQGDSAMYLCACLPWGTGELFFGEGSRLTVL.

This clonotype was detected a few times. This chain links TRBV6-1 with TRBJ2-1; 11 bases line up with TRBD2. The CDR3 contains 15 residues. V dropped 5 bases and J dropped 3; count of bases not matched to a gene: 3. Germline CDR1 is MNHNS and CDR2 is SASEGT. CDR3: CASSPSGGHYNEQFF. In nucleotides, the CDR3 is TGTGCCAGCAGTCCTAGCGGGGGGCACTACAATGAGCAGTTCTTC.

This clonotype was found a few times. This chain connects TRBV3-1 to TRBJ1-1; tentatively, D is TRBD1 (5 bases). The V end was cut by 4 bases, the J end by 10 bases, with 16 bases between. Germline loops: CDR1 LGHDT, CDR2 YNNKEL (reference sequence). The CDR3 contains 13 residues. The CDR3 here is CASSRAGGSAAFF. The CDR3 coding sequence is TGTGCCAGCAGCCGCGCGGGGGGGTCGGCAGCTTTCTTT.